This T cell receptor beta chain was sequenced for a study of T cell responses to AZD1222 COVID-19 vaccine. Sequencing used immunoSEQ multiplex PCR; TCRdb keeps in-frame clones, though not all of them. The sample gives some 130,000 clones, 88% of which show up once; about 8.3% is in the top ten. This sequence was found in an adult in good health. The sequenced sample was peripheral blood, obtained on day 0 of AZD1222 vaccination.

The CDR3 reads CASSAGTGGRGYTF. Here the CDR3 DNA reads TGTGCCAGCAGTGCCGGGACAGGGGGCAGAGGCTACACCTTC. This chain links TRBV27 with TRBJ1-2; 12 bases are shared with TRBD1. Germline CDR1 reads MNHEY; CDR2 reads SMNVEV (reference sequence). The CDR3 spans 14 residues. The V gene end was trimmed by 5 bases and the J gene end by 8 bases; junction bases not matched to a gene: 6.